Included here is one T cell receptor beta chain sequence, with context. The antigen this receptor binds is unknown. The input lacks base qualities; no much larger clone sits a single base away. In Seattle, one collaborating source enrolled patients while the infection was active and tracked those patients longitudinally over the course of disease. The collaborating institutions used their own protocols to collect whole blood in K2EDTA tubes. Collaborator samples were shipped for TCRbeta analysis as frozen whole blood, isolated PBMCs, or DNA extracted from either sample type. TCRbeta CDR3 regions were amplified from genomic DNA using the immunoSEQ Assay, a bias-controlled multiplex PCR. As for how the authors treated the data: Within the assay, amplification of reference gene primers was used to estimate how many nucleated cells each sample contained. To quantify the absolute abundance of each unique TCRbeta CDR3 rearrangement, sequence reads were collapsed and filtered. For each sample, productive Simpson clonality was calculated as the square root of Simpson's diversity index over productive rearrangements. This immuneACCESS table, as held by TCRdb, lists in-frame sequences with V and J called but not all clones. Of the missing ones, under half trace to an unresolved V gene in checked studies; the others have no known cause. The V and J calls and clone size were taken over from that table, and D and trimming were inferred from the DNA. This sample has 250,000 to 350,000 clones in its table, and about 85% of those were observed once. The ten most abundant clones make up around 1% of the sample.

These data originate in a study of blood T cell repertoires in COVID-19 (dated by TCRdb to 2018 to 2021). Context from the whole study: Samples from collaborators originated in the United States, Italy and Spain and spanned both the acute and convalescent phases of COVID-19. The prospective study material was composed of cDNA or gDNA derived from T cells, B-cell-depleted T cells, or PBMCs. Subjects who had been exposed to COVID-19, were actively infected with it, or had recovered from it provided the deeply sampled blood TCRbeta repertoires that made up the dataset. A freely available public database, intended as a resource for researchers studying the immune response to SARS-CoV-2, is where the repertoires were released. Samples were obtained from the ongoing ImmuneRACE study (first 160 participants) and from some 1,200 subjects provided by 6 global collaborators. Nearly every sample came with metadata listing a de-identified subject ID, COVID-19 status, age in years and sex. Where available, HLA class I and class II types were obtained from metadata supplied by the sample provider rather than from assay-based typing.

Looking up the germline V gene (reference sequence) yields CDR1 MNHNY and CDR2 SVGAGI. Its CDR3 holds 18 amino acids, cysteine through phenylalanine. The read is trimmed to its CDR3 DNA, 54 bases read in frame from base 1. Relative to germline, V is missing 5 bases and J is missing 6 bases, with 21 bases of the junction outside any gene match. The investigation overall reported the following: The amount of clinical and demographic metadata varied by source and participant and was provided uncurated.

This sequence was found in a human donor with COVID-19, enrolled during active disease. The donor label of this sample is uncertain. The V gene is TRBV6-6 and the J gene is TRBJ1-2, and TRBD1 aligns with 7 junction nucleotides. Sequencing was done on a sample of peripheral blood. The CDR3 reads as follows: CASSPSHGQVSSGNGYTF. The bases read TGTGCCAGCAGTCCCTCGCACGGACAGGTTTCGTCGGGTAATGGCTACACCTTC.